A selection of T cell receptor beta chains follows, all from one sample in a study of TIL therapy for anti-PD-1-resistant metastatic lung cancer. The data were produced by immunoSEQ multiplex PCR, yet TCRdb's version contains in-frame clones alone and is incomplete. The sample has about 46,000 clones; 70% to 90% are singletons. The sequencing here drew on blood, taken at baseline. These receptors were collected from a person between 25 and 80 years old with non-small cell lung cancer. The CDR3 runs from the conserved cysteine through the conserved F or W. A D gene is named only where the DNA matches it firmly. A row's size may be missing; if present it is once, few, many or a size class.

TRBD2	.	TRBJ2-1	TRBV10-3	TGTGCCATCAGAGGGACTAGCGGCAATGGGGGAAATGAGCAGTTCTTC	CAIRGTSGNGGNEQFF
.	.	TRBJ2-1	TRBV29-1	TGCAGCGTTGGCGCATCCCCAAGAGTTCTTGACAATGAGCAGTTCTTC	CSVGASPRVLDNEQFF
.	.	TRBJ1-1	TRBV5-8	TGTGCCAGCAGCTTACATCAGGGTCCTATAAACACTGAAGCTTTCTTT	CASSLHQGPINTEAFF
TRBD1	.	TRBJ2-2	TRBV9	TGTGCCAGCAGCCCCCAGACAGGGTATACGGCCGGGGAGCTGTTTTTT	CASSPQTGYTAGELFF
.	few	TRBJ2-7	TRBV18	TGTGCCAGCTCATCCTCCTACGAGCAGTACTTC	CASSSSYEQYF
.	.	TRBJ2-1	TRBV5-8	TGTGCCAGCAGCTTCCCGGACAGACTCTCCTACAATGAGCAGTTCTTC	CASSFPDRLSYNEQFF
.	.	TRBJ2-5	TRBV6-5	TGTGCCAGCAGTATGGTGGGCGGGGTATTAGAGACCCAGTACTTC	CASSMVGGVLETQYF
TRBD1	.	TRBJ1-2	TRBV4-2	TGTGCCAGCAGCCATTTGACAGGGGGCGACTATGGCTACACCTTC	CASSHLTGGDYGYTF
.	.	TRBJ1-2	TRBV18	TGTGCCAGCTCACCACTCGATGGTTATGAAGGCTACACCTTC	CASSPLDGYEGYTF
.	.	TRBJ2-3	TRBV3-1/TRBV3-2	TGTGCCAGCAGCCACCTGCGGTTGGATACGCAGTATTTT	CASSHLRLDTQYF
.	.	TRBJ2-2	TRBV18	TGTGCCAGCTCCCAACAGGAAGGGGGAAACACCGGGGAGCTGTTTTTT	CASSQQEGGNTGELFF
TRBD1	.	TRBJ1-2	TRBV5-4	TGTGCCAGCAGCTTGGGACAGGGGGCTGAAAACTATGGCTACACCTTC	CASSLGQGAENYGYTF
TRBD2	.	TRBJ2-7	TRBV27	TGTGCCAGCAGTCCGGGGACTAGCGGGAACGAGCAGTACTTC	CASSPGTSGNEQYF
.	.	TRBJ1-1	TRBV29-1	TGCAGCACCGCACAGATTACCACTGAAGCTTTCTTT	CSTAQITTEAFF
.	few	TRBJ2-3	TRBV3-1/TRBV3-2	TGTGCCAGCAGCCAAGTCGGGTCCGAACAGTATTTT	CASSQVGSEQYF
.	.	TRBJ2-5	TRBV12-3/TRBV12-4	TGTGCCAGCAGTTTCTGGGGGCAAGAGACCCAGTACTTC	CASSFWGQETQYF
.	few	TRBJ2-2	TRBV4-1	TGCGCCAGCAGCCACCCCGGGATGGATACCGGGGAGCTGTTTTTT	CASSHPGMDTGELFF
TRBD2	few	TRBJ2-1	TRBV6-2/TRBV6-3	TGTGCCAGCAGTGACATAGCGGGGGTGAATAATGAGCAGTTCTTC	CASSDIAGVNNEQFF
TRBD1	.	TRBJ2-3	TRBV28	TGTGCCAGCAGTCCGCGGACAGGGCCCTTCACAGATACGCAGTATTTT	CASSPRTGPFTDTQYF
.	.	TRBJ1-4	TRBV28	TGTGCCAGCAGACAAAGCGGGGCTCAAGGAGAAAAACTGTTTTTT	CASRQSGAQGEKLFF
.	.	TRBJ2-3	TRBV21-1	TGTGCCAGCAGCAATCACCTCGGGCACACAGATACGCAGTATTTT	CASSNHLGHTDTQYF
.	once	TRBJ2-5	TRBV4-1	TGCGCCAGCAGCCAAGATATGGGGGCGGGAGAGACCCAGTACTTC	CASSQDMGAGETQYF
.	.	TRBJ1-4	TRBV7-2	TGTGCCAGCAGCTTATCGGGGGCAACTAATGAAAAACTGTTTTTT	CASSLSGATNEKLFF
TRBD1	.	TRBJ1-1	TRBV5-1	TGCGCCAGCAGCTTGGAGGGACAGAAGAACACTGAAGCTTTCTTT	CASSLEGQKNTEAFF
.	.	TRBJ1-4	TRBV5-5	TGTGCCAGCAGCCCCCGGACCGCTACTAATGAAAAACTGTTTTTT	CASSPRTATNEKLFF
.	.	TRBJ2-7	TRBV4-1	TGCGCCAGCAGCCAAGATCTCCCACAGGGAGGGTCCTACGAGCAGTACTTC	CASSQDLPQGGSYEQYF
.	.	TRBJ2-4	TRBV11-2	TGTGCCAGCAGCTTAGAGATTACCAAAAACATTCAGTACTTC	CASSLEITKNIQYF
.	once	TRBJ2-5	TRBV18	TGTGCCAGCTCACCAGGCCGAGGAGAGACCCAGTACTTC	CASSPGRGETQYF
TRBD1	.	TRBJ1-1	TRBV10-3	TGTGCCATCACCGGGGACAGGGTAAAGGACGCTTTCTTT	CAITGDRVKDAFF
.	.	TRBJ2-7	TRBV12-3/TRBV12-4	TGTGCCAGCAGTTGGCAGGGGCGCGAGCAGTACTTC	CASSWQGREQYF
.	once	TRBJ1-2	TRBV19	TGTGCCAGTAGTATTGAAGGGGTGCCCTATGGCTACACCTTC	CASSIEGVPYGYTF
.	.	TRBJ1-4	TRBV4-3	TGCGCCAGCAGCCAGAGGGGGTCGGCTAATGAAAAACTGTTTTTT	CASSQRGSANEKLFF
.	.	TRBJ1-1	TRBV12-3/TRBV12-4	TGTGCCAGCAGTTTACAAGCGAACACTGAAGCTTTCTTT	CASSLQANTEAFF
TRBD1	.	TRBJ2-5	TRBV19	TGTGCCAGTAGTATGACAGGGGGCGCCGAGACCCAGTACTTC	CASSMTGGAETQYF
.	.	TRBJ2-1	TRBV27	TGTGCCAGCAGCCCCGGGGCAGGATGGAACCACAATGAGCAGTTCTTC	CASSPGAGWNHNEQFF
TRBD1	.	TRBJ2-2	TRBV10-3	TGTGCCATCAGTGAGGCCCCGACAGGGTATGGCACCGGGGAGCTGTTTTTT	CAISEAPTGYGTGELFF
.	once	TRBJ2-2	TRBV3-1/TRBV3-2	TGTGCCAGCAGCTATGGGAAGTCGCGAGGGGAGCTGTTTTTT	CASSYGKSRGELFF
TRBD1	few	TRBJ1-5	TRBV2	TGTGCCAGCAGGGGGACAGGTGGTCAGCCCCAGCATTTT	CASRGTGGQPQHF
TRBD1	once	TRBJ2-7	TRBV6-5	TGTGCCAGCAGTCCGAGACAGGGGGCCCACGAGCAGTACTTC	CASSPRQGAHEQYF
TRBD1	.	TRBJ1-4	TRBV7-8	TGTGCCAGCAGCTCGGGGCAGGGGGGAGAAAAACTGTTTTTT	CASSSGQGGEKLFF
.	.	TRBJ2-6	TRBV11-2	TGTGCCAGCAGCCCTACAGGGAGCTCTGGGGCCAACGTCCTGACTTTC	CASSPTGSSGANVLTF
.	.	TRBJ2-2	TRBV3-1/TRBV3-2	TGTGCCAGCAGCCACCCCCTGCGGGTTTTATCAGGGTTCACCGGGGAGCTGTTTTTT	CASSHPLRVLSGFTGELFF
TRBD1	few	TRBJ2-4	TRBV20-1	TGCAGTGCTGACAGGGAAAACATTCAGTACTTC	CSADRENIQYF
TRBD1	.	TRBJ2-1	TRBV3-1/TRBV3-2	TGTGCCAGCAGCCGAGGGACAGGTACCTATTTCAATGAGCAGTTCTTC	CASSRGTGTYFNEQFF
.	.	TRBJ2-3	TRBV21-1	TGTGCCAGCAGCAAACCCCCTTCCCAGAATTATCGTACGCAGTATTTT	CASSKPPSQNYRTQYF
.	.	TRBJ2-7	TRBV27	TGTGCCAGCAGTTTCTCCGGAGTTGGGGTGAACGAGCAGTACTTC	CASSFSGVGVNEQYF
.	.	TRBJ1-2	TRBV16	TGTGCCAGCAGCCAATCGGGGGTCCGCCAGGGCTACACCTTC	CASSQSGVRQGYTF
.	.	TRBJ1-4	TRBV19	TGTGCCAGTAGTGTGAGGGGCGGAAAACTGTTTTTT	CASSVRGGKLFF
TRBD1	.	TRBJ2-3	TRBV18	TGTGCCAGCTCACCACGACAGGGGGCTTGGGGTACAGATACGCAGTATTTT	CASSPRQGAWGTDTQYF
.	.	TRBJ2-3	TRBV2	TGTGCCAGCATTCTGGGGGCCGATACGCAGTATTTT	CASILGADTQYF
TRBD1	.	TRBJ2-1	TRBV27	TGTGCCACTAGGGGGACAGGGGGTATCAATGAGCAGTTCTTC	CATRGTGGINEQFF
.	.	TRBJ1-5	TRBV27	TGTGCCAGCAGTTCCGGCGCGCTGCCCCAGCATTTT	CASSSGALPQHF
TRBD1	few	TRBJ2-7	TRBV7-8	TGTGCCAGCAGGGCCGGGACAGGGGGCTACGAGCAGTACTTC	CASRAGTGGYEQYF
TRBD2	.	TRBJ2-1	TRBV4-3	TGCGCCAGCAGCCCCGGACATCCGCGCGGACTAGCGGGAGGGATCAATGAGCAGTTCTTC	CASSPGHPRGLAGGINEQFF
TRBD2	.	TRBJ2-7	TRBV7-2	TGTGCCAGTCCGGATCTAGCGGACAAACCCTACGAGCAGTACTTC	CASPDLADKPYEQYF
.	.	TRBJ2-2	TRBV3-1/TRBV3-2	TGTGCCAGCAGCCAAGCGACTATATCCGGGGAGCTGTTTTTT	CASSQATISGELFF
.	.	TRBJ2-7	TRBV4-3	TGCGCCAGCAGCCAAGAGGCGATTTACGAGCAGTACTTC	CASSQEAIYEQYF
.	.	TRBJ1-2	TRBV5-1	TGCGCCAGCAGCCTCGGACAGCCTGGTGGTGGGGGCTACACCTTC	CASSLGQPGGGGYTF